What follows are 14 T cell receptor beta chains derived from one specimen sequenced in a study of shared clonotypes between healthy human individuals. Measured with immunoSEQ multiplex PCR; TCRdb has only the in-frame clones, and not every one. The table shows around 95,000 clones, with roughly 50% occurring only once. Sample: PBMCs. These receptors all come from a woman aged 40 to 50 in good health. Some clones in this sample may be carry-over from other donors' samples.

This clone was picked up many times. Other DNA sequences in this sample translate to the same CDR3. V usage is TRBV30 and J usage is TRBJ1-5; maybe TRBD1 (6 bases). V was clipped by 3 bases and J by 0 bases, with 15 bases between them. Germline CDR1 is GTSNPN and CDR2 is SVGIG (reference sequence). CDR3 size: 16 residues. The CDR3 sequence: CAWSDRAGHSNQPQHF. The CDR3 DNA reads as TGTGCCTGGAGCGACCGGGCGGGACATAGCAATCAGCCCCAGCATTTT. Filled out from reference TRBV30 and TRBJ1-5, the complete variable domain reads SQTIHQWPATLVQPVGSPLSLECTVEGTSNPNLYWYRQAAGRGLQLLFYSVGIGQISSEVPQNLSASRPQDRQFILSSKKLLLSDSGFYLCAWSDRAGHSNQPQHFGDGTRLSIL.

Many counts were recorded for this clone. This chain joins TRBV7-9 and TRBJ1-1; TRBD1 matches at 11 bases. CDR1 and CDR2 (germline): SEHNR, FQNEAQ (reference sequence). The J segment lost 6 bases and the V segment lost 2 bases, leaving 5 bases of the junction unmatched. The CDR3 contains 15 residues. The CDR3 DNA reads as TGTGCCAGCAGCTTATTCGGGACAGGGGGTTCTGAAGCTTTCTTT. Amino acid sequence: CASSLFGTGGSEAFF.

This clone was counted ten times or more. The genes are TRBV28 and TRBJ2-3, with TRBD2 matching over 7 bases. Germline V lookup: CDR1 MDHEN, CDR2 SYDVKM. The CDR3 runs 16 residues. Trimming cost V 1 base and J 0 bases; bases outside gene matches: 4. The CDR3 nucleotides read TGTGCCAGCAGTTTATCATACGGGGGGAGCACAGATACGCAGTATTTT. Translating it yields CASSLSYGGSTDTQYF.

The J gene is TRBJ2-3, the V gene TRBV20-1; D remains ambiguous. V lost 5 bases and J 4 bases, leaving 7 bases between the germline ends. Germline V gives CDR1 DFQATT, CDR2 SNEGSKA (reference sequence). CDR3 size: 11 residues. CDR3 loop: CSAPLSDTQYF. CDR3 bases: TGCAGTGCTCCCCTGTCAGATACGCAGTATTTT.

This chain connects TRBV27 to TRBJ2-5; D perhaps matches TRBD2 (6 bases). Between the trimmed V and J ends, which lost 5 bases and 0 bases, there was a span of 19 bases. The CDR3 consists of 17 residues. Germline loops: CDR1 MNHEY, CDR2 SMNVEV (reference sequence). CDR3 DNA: TGTGCCAGCAGTACCCGGGACTTAACAAGAAACCAAGAGACCCAGTACTTC. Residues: CASSTRDLTRNQETQYF.

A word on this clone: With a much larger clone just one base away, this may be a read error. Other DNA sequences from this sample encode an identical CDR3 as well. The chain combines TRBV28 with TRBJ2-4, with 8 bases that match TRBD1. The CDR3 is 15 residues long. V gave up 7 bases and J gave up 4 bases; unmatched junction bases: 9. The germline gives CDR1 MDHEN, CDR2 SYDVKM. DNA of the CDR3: TGTGCCAGCACCATCCGGGGACAGGCGAAAAACATTCAGTACTTC. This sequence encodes CASTIRGQAKNIQYF. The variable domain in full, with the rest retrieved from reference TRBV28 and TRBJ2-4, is DVKVTQSSRYLVKRTGEKVFLECVQDMDHENMFWYRQDPGLGLRLIYFSYDVKMKEKGDIPEGYSVSREKKERFSLILESASTNQTSMYLCASTIRGQAKNIQYFGAGTRLSVL.

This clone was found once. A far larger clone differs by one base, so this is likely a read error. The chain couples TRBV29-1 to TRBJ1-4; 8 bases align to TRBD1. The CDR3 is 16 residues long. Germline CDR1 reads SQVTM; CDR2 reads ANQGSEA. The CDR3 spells CSVSRTGIRANEELFF. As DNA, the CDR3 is TGCAGCGTTTCCCGGACAGGGATTAGGGCTAATGAAGAACTGTTTTTT.

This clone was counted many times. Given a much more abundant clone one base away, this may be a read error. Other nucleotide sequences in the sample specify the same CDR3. CDR3 residues: CAWGTDLSGANVLTF. In nucleotides, the CDR3 is TGTGCCTGGGGGACAGACCTCTCTGGGGCCAACGTCCTGACTTTC. This chain links TRBV30 with TRBJ2-6; 7 bases are shared with TRBD1. V was pared by 5 bases and J by 0 bases, with 4 bases of the junction left unmatched. The CDR3 totals 15 residues. Germline loops: CDR1 GTSNPN, CDR2 SVGIG (reference sequence).

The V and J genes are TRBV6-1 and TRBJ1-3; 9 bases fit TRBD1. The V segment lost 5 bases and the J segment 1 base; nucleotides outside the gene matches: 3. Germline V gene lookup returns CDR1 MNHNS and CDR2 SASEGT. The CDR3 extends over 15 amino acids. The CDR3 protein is CASSWDRASGNTIYF. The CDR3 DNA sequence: TGTGCCAGCAGTTGGGACAGGGCTTCTGGAAACACCATATATTTT.

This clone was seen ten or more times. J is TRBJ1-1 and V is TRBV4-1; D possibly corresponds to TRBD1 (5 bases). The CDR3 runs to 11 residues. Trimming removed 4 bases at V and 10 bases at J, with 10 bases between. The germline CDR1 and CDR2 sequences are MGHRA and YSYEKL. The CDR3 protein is CASSPGGRAFF. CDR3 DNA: TGCGCCAGCAGCCCCGGGGGGAGAGCTTTCTTT.

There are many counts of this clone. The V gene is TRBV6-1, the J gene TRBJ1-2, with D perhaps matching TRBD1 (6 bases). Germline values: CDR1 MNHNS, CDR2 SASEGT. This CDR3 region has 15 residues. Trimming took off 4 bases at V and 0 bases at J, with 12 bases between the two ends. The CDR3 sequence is CASSATGITNYGYTF. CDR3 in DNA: TGTGCCAGCAGTGCGACAGGAATAACTAACTATGGCTACACCTTC.

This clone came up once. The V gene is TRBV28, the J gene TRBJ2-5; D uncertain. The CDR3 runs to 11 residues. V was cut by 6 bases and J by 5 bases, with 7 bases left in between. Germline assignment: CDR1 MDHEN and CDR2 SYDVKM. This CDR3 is CASSSRETQYF. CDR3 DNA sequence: TGTGCCAGCAGCTCGAGGGAGACCCAGTACTTC.

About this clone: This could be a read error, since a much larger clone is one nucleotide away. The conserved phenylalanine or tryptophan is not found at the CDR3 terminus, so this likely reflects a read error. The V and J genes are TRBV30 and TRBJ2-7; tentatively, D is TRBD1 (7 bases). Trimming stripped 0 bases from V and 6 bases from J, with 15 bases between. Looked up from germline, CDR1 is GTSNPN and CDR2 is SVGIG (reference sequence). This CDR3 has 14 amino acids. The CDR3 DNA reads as TGTGCCTGGAGTGTACAGGGGTGGGAGGTCGAGCAGTACTAC. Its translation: CAWSVQGWEVEQYY.

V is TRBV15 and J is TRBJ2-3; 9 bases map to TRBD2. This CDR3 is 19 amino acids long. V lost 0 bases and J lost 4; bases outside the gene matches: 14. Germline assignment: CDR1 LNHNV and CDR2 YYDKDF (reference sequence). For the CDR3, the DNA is TGTGCCACCAGCAGAGATGGCGGGGGCGGGAGGGCCTCTGCAGATACGCAGTATTTT. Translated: CATSRDGGGGRASADTQYF.